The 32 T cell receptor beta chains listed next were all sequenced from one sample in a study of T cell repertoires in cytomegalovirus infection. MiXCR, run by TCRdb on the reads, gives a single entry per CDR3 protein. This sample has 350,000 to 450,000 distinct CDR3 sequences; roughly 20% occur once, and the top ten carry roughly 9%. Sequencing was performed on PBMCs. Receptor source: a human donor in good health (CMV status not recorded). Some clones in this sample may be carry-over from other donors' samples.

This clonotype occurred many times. CDR3 amino acids: CAGVQGSYGYTF. Written as DNA, the CDR3 is TGTGCCGGAGTACAGGGGTCCTATGGCTACACCTTC. The chain combines TRBV7-9 with TRBJ1-2; 7 nucleotides match TRBD1. The junction had 7 bases not matched to a gene; V was cut back by 11 bases and J by 4 bases. The CDR3 totals 12 residues. Germline lookup yields CDR1 SEHNR and CDR2 FQNEAQ (reference sequence).

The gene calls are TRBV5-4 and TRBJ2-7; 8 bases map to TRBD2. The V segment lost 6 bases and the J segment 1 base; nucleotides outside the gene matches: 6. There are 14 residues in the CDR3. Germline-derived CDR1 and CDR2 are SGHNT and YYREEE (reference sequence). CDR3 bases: TGTGCCAGCAACCAGGGACTAGGATCCTACGAGCAGTACTTC. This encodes CASNQGLGSYEQYF.

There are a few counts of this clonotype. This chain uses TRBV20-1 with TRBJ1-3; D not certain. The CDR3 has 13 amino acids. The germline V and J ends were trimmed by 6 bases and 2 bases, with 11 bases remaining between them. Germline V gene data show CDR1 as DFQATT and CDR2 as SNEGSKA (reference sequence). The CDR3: CSAHIRTGNTIYF. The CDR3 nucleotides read TGCAGTGCCCACATCCGAACTGGAAACACCATATATTTT.

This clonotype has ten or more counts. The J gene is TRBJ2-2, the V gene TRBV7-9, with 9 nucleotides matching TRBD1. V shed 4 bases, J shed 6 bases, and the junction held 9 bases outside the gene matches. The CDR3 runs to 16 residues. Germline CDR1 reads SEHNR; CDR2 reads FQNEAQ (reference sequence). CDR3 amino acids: CASSSGTGSFAGELFF. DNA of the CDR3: TGTGCCAGCAGCTCAGGGACAGGGAGTTTTGCCGGGGAGCTGTTTTTT.

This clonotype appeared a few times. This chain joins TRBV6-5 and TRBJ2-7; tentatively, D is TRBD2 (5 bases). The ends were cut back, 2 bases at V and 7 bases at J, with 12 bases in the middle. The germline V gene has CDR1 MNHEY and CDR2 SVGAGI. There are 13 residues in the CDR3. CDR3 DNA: TGTGCCAGCAGTTACGCTGGACTGGGGGAGCAGTACTTC. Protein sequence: CASSYAGLGEQYF.

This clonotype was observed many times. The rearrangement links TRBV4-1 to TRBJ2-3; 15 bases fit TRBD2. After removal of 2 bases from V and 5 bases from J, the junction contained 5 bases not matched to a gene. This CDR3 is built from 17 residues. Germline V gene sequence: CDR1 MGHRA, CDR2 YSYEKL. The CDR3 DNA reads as TGCGCCAGCAGCCAACGGACTAGCGGGAGGGCCGGAGATACGCAGTATTTT. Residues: CASSQRTSGRAGDTQYF.

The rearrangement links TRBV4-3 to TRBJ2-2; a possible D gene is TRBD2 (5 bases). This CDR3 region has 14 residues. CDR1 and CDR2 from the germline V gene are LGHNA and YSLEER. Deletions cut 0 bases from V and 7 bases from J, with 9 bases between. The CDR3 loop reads CASSQDPGNGELFF. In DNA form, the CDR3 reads TGCGCCAGCAGCCAAGATCCGGGGAACGGGGAGCTGTTTTTT.

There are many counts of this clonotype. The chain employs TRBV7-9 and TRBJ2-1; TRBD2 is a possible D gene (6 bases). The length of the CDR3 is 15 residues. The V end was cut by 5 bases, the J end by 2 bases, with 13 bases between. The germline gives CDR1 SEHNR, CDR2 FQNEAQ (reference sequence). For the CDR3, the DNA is TGTGCCAGCAGCCCCCGACTAGTCACCTACAATGAGCAGTTCTTC. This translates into CASSPRLVTYNEQFF.

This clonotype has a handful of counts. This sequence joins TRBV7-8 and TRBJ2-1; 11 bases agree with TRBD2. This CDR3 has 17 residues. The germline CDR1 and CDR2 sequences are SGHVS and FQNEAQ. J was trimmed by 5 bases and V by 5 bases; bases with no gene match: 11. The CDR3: CASSLLSGGGAHNEQFF. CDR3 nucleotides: TGTGCCAGCAGCCTTCTTAGCGGGGGGGGAGCCCACAATGAGCAGTTCTTC.

The CDR3 nucleotides are TGTGCCAGCAGCTCCCCTGACCTAGCCAAAAACATTCAGTACTTC. It yields the protein CASSSPDLAKNIQYF. The V call is TRBV11-2, the J call TRBJ2-4; D call uncertain. The CDR3 is 15 amino acids. Germline-derived CDR1 and CDR2 are SGHAT and FQNNGV. V gave up 4 bases and J gave up 0 bases, with 10 bases separating them.

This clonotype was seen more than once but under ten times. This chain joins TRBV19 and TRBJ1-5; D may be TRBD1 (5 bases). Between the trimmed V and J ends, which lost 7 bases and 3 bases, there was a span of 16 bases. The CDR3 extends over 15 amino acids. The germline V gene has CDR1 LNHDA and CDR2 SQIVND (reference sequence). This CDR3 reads CASNLGGWVNQPQHF. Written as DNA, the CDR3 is TGTGCCAGTAATTTGGGGGGTTGGGTCAATCAGCCCCAGCATTTT.

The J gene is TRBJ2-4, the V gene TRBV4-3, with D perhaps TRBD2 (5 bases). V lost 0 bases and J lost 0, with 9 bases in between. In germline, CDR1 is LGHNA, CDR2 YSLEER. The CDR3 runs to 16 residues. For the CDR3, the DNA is TGCGCCAGCAGCCAAGACCATCGGGGAGCCAAAAACATTCAGTACTTC. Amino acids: CASSQDHRGAKNIQYF.

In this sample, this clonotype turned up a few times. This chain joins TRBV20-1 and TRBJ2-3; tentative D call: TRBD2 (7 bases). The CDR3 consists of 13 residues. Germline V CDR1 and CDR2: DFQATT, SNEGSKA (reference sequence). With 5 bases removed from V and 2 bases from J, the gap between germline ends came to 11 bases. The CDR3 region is CSAGGGPTDTQYF. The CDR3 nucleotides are TGCAGTGCTGGCGGGGGCCCCACAGATACGCAGTATTTT.

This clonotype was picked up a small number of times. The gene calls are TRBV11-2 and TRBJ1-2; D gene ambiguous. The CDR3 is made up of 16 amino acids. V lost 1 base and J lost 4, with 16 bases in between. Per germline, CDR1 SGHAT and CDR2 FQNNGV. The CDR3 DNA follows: TGTGCCAGCAGCTTAGTCTCAGTCAGGAATTCCTATGGCTACACCTTC. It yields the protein CASSLVSVRNSYGYTF.

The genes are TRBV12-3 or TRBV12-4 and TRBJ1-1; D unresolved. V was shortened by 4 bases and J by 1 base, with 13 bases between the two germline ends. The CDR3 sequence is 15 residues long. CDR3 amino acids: CASSYAGVSNTEAFF. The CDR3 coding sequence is TGTGCCAGCAGTTACGCCGGGGTATCGAACACTGAAGCTTTCTTT.

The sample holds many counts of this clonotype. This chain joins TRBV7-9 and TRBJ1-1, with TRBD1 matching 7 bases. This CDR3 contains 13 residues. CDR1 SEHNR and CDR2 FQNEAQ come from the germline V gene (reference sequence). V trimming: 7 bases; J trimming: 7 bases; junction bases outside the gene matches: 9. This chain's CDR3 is CASKGQDGVEAFF. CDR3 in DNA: TGTGCCAGCAAAGGACAGGATGGCGTTGAAGCTTTCTTT.

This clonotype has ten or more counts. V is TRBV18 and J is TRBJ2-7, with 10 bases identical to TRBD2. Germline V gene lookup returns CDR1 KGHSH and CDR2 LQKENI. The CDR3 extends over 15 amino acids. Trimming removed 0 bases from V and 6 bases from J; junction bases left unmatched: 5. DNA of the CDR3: TGTGCCAGCTCACCACCGGGACTAGCGCAGGTCGAGCAGTACTTC. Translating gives CASSPPGLAQVEQYF.

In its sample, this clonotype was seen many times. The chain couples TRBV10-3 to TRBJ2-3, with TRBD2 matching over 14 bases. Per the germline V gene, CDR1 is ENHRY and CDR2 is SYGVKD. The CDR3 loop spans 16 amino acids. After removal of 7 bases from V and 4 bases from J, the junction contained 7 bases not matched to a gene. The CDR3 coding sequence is TGTGCCATCAAACCGGGACTAGCGGGGGTCCCAGATACGCAGTATTTT. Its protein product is CAIKPGLAGVPDTQYF.

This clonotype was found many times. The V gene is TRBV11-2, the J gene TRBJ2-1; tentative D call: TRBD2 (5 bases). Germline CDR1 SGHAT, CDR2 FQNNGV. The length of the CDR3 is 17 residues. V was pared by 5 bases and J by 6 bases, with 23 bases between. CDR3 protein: CASSPGWAAGPFNEQFF. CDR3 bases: TGTGCCAGCAGCCCGGGCTGGGCCGCGGGCCCATTCAATGAGCAGTTCTTC. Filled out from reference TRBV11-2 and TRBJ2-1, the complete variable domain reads EAGVAQSPRYKIIEKRQSVAFWCNPISGHATLYWYQQILGQGPKLLIQFQNNGVVDDSQLPKDRFSAERLKGVDSTLKIQPAKLEDSAVYLCASSPGWAAGPFNEQFFGPGTRLTVL.

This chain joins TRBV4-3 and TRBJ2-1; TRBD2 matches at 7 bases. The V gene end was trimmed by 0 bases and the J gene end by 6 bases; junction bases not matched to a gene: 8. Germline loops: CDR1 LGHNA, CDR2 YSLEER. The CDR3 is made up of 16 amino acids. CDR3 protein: CASSQDPGGPFNEQFF. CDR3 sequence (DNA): TGCGCCAGCAGCCAAGATCCGGGAGGACCTTTCAATGAGCAGTTCTTC.

CDR3 in DNA: TGTGCCAGCACCCCGACGGGGGCTTCGGAGACCCAGTACTTC. It translates to CASTPTGASETQYF. The chain employs TRBV7-2 and TRBJ2-5; either TRBD1 or TRBD2 may supply D (6 bases each). V lost 7 bases and J 5 bases, leaving 17 bases between the germline ends. Germline V lookup: CDR1 SGHTA, CDR2 FQGNSA. The CDR3 has 14 residues.

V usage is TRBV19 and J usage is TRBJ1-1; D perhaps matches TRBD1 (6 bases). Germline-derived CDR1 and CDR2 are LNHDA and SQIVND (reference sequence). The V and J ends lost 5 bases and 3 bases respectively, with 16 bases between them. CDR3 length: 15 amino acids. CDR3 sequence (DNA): TGTGCCAGTAGTCGGTCTCGGGGGGCGTACACTGAAGCTTTCTTT. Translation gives CASSRSRGAYTEAFF.

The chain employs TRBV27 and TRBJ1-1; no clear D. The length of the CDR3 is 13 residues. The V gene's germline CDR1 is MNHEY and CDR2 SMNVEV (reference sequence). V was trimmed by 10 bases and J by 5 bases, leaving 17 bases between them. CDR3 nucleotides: TGTGCCACCTCGAGGCCCGGGAGGACTGAAGCTTTCTTT. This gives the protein CATSRPGRTEAFF.

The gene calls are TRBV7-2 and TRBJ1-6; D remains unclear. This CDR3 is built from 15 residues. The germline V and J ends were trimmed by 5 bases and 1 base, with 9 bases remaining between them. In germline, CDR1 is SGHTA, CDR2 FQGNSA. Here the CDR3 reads CASSGEGSYNSPLHF. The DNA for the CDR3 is TGTGCCAGCAGCGGGGAAGGGTCCTATAATTCACCCCTCCACTTT.

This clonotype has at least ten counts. CDR3 nucleotides: TGTGCCAGCAGCATACGGACTAGCGGGCAGGGACTAATCGAGCAGTTCTTC. It encodes CASSIRTSGQGLIEQFF. The chain employs TRBV4-2 and TRBJ2-1; 11 bases fit TRBD2. The CDR3 contains 17 residues. The germline V gene encodes CDR1 LGHNA and CDR2 YNFKEQ. Trimming removed 5 bases from V and 10 bases from J; junction bases left unmatched: 16.

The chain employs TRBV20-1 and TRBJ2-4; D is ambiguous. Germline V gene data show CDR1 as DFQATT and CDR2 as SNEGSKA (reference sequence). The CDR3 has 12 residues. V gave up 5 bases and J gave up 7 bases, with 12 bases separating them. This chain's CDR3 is CSAAKGFNIQYF. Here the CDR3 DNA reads TGCAGTGCTGCTAAGGGATTCAACATTCAGTACTTC.

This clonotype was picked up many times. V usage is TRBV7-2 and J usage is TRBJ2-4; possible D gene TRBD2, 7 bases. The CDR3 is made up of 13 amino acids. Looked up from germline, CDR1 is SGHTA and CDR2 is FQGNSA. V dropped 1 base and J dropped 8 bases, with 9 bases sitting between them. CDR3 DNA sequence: TGTGCCAGCAGCTTAGGGGGGGGCCACATTCAGTACTTC. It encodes CASSLGGGHIQYF.

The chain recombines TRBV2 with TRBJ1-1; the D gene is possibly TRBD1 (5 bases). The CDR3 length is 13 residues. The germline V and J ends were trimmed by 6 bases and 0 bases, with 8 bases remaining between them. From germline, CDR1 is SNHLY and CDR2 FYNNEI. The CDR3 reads CASRGRVNTEAFF. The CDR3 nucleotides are TGTGCCAGCAGGGGACGGGTGAACACTGAAGCTTTCTTT.

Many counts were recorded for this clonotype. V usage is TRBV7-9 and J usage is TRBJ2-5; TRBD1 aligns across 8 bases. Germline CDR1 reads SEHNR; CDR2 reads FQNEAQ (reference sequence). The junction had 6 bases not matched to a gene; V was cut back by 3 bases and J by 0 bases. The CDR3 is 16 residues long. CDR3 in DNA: TGTGCCAGCAGCTTGGGACAGGCGATGTACCAAGAGACCCAGTACTTC. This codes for CASSLGQAMYQETQYF.

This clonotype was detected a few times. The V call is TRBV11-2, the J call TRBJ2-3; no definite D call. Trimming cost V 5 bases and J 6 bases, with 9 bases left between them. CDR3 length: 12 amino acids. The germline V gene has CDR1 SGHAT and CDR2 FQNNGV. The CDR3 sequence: CASSPNMDTQYF. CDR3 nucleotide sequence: TGTGCCAGCAGCCCGAACATGGATACGCAGTATTTT.

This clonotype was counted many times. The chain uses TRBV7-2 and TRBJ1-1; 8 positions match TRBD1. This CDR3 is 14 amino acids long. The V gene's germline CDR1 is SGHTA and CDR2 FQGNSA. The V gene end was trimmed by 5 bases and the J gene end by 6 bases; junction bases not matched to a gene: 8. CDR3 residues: CASSAQGGPAEAFF. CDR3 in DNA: TGTGCCAGCAGCGCACAGGGGGGCCCCGCTGAAGCTTTCTTT.

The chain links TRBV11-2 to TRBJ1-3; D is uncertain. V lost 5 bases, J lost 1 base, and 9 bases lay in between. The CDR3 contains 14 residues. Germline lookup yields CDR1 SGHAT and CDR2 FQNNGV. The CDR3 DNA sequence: TGTGCCAGCAGCCTTAGTTATTCTGGAAACACCATATATTTT. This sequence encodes CASSLSYSGNTIYF.